This TCR beta chain appears in the sequencing data of a study of blood T cell repertoires in COVID-19. In the study overall: The samples span acute and convalescent COVID-19 from the United States, Italy and Spain. PBMCs, B-cell-depleted T cells, or T cells were the source of the cDNA or gDNA that made up the material.

The CDR3 runs to 15 residues. From germline, CDR1 is SGHRS and CDR2 YFSETQ. The ends lost 0 bases at V and 4 bases at J; junction bases unmatched: 5. Authors' methods: For nucleated cells, counts were estimated from reference gene primer amplification. Generated by immunoSEQ multiplex PCR, the TCRdb table keeps only in-frame clones and is missing some. The V and J calls and clone size come from that table; D and trimming were worked out from the DNA. Among 150,000 to 200,000 clones, 88% were seen once, and the ten largest hold roughly 3.7%. This clonotype was obtained from a woman aged 30 to 39 with acute or convalescent COVID-19. The rearrangement joins TRBV5-1 to TRBJ2-7; 9 bases align to TRBD2. The specimen sequenced was peripheral blood. Here the CDR3 DNA reads TGCGCCAGCAGCTTGGTTACTAGCGGGTCTTACGAGCAGTACTTC. Translating it yields CASSLVTSGSYEQYF.